This TCR beta chain was sequenced during a study of response to subunit inactivated influenza vaccine. This clonotype was counted between two and nine times. The antigen remains unidentified. The germline V gene encodes CDR1 MNHNY and CDR2 SVGAGI (reference sequence). V was trimmed by 6 bases and J by 11 bases, leaving 17 bases between them. The length of the CDR3 is 13 residues. Study-wide points: Authors suggested each seasonal influenza vaccination recruits few new T cells.

TCRdb re-called the RT-PCR reads through MiXCR, storing one row per CDR3 protein. The data show around 570,000 distinct CDR3 sequences, approximately 7.1% seen once. The material sequenced was PBMCs from blood, taken around 25 months after vaccination. This sequence was found in a man between 50 and 69 years old who received an inactivated influenza vaccine. The chain links TRBV6-6 to TRBJ2-1; D is ambiguous. In DNA form, the CDR3 reads TGTGCCAGCAGGAGCGAGATGGACCGGCAGCAGTTCTTC. Translated, it gives CASRSEMDRQQFF.